Listed below are T cell receptor beta chains from one sample, sequenced in a study of T cell repertoires in cytomegalovirus infection. TCRdb re-analysed the reads in MiXCR, keeping a single row per CDR3 protein. This table holds 300,000 or so distinct CDR3 sequences, around 10% found once. Sequences were obtained from PBMCs. The receptors stem from a human donor in good health (CMV status not recorded). Some clones in this sample may be carry-over from other donors' samples. Each CDR3 is given with its conserved first and last residue. Fields, in order: V gene, D gene, clone size, J gene, CDR3 DNA, CDR3 protein. A D gene is named only where the DNA matches it firmly. Not all rows give a size; the values are once, few, many and, for expanded clones, a class.

v_call: TRBV2
d_call: NA
clone_size: few
j_call: TRBJ1-6
cdr3_nt: TGTGCCAGCAGTGAATTGGGCAGAGTTAATTCACCCCTCCACTTT
cdr3_aa: CASSELGRVNSPLHF

v_call: TRBV29-1
d_call: NA
clone_size: NA
j_call: TRBJ2-2
cdr3_nt: TGCAGCGTTGGTTATGACCAACCCACCGGGGAGCTGTCTTTT
cdr3_aa: CSVGYDQPTGELSF

v_call: TRBV2
d_call: NA
clone_size: NA
j_call: TRBJ2-3
cdr3_nt: TGTGCCAGCAATCGACTGAGCACAGATACGCAGTATTTT
cdr3_aa: CASNRLSTDTQYF

v_call: TRBV20-1
d_call: NA
clone_size: many
j_call: TRBJ2-3
cdr3_nt: TGCAGTGCTAGAGATGAGGGACACACAGATACGCAGTATTTT
cdr3_aa: CSARDEGHTDTQYF

v_call: TRBV20-1
d_call: TRBD1
clone_size: many
j_call: TRBJ1-1
cdr3_nt: TGCAGTGCTAGAGATCCTAGACAGGGGGCCTACACTGAAGCTTTCTTT
cdr3_aa: CSARDPRQGAYTEAFF

v_call: TRBV20-1
d_call: TRBD2
clone_size: NA
j_call: TRBJ2-3
cdr3_nt: TGCAGTGCTCCCTTACTAGCGGGGCCCCGTGATACGCAGTATTTT
cdr3_aa: CSAPLLAGPRDTQYF

v_call: TRBV5-1
d_call: NA
clone_size: NA
j_call: TRBJ1-1
cdr3_nt: TGCGCCAGCGGCCGGGATTCGTTCACTGAAGCTTTCTTT
cdr3_aa: CASGRDSFTEAFF

v_call: TRBV12-3/TRBV12-4
d_call: NA
clone_size: NA
j_call: TRBJ2-3
cdr3_nt: TGTGCCAGCAGTTTTCGACCCTCGGATACGCAGTATTTT
cdr3_aa: CASSFRPSDTQYF

v_call: TRBV19
d_call: NA
clone_size: NA
j_call: TRBJ2-2
cdr3_nt: TGTGCCAGTAAAATCCTTACCCTGGGGACCGCCGGGGAGCTGTTTTTT
cdr3_aa: CASKILTLGTAGELFF

v_call: TRBV12-3/TRBV12-4
d_call: NA
clone_size: NA
j_call: TRBJ2-7
cdr3_nt: TGTGCCAGCAGGAGGGGGGTCGAAAGCGAGCAGTACTTC
cdr3_aa: CASRRGVESEQYF

v_call: TRBV5-1
d_call: NA
clone_size: NA
j_call: TRBJ1-1
cdr3_nt: TGCGCCAGCAGCTTGGAAGGTTTATTGTCGAACACTGAAGCTTTCTTT
cdr3_aa: CASSLEGLLSNTEAFF

v_call: TRBV25-1
d_call: TRBD1
clone_size: many
j_call: TRBJ2-5
cdr3_nt: TGTGCCAGCAAATCGGTCGGACAGGGTCAAGAGACCCAGTACTTC
cdr3_aa: CASKSVGQGQETQYF

v_call: TRBV13
d_call: NA
clone_size: NA
j_call: TRBJ2-2
cdr3_nt: TGTGCCAGCAGCCCGGAGGGGACACTGAACACCGGGGAGCTGTTTTTT
cdr3_aa: CASSPEGTLNTGELFF

v_call: TRBV19
d_call: NA
clone_size: few
j_call: TRBJ1-5
cdr3_nt: TGTGCCAGTAGAGCAGGCGGGTGGTATAGCAATCAGCCCCAGCATTTT
cdr3_aa: CASRAGGWYSNQPQHF

v_call: TRBV7-2
d_call: NA
clone_size: many
j_call: TRBJ2-1
cdr3_nt: TGTGCCAGCAGCTTAGGGCGAAACAATGAGCAGTTCTTC
cdr3_aa: CASSLGRNNEQFF

v_call: TRBV4-3
d_call: TRBD2
clone_size: many
j_call: TRBJ2-1
cdr3_nt: TGCGCCAGCAGCCAAGAGTGGACTAGCGGTGAGCAGTTCTTC
cdr3_aa: CASSQEWTSGEQFF

v_call: TRBV12-3/TRBV12-4
d_call: NA
clone_size: NA
j_call: TRBJ1-5
cdr3_nt: TGTGCCAGCAGGAGGGACGTAAGCAATCAGCCCCAGCATTTT
cdr3_aa: CASRRDVSNQPQHF

v_call: TRBV12-3/TRBV12-4
d_call: NA
clone_size: many
j_call: TRBJ2-5
cdr3_nt: TGTGCCAGCAGTTACTCGTCCTCCCAACACTTC
cdr3_aa: CASSYSSSQHF

v_call: TRBV28
d_call: NA
clone_size: many
j_call: TRBJ1-2
cdr3_nt: TGTGCCAGCACCACAGGGTCGGTTGGCTACACCTTC
cdr3_aa: CASTTGSVGYTF

v_call: TRBV9
d_call: NA
clone_size: NA
j_call: TRBJ1-5
cdr3_nt: TGTGCCAGCAGCGTAGGGAACAGCAATCAGCCCCAGCATTTT
cdr3_aa: CASSVGNSNQPQHF

v_call: TRBV7-8
d_call: NA
clone_size: many
j_call: TRBJ2-1
cdr3_nt: TGTGCCAGCAGCTGGAGACACGACAATGAGCAGTTCTTC
cdr3_aa: CASSWRHDNEQFF

v_call: TRBV2
d_call: TRBD2
clone_size: NA
j_call: TRBJ2-4
cdr3_nt: TGTGCCAGCAGTGGAGGTACTAGCGGGGCTGCCAAAAACATTCAGTACTTC
cdr3_aa: CASSGGTSGAAKNIQYF

v_call: TRBV7-9
d_call: TRBD1
clone_size: NA
j_call: TRBJ2-7
cdr3_nt: TGTGCCAGCAGCTTAGCGACAGGGCCCGTTTCCTACGAGCAGTACTTC
cdr3_aa: CASSLATGPVSYEQYF

v_call: TRBV7-2
d_call: NA
clone_size: many
j_call: TRBJ2-7
cdr3_nt: TGTGCCAGCAGCTTAGAGGCCGGGGACGAGCAGTACTTC
cdr3_aa: CASSLEAGDEQYF

v_call: TRBV20-1
d_call: NA
clone_size: few
j_call: TRBJ1-1
cdr3_nt: TGCAGTGCTAGTTCCCTAGACAGGTGGGGTTTT
cdr3_aa: CSASSLDRWGF

v_call: TRBV24-1
d_call: NA
clone_size: NA
j_call: TRBJ2-5
cdr3_nt: TGTGCCACCTCGGGATCGGCCAGGGTGTTTGAGACCCAGTACTTC
cdr3_aa: CATSGSARVFETQYF

v_call: TRBV20-1
d_call: NA
clone_size: many
j_call: TRBJ2-2
cdr3_nt: TGCAGTGCTAAAGACAACACCGGGGAGCTGTTTTTT
cdr3_aa: CSAKDNTGELFF

v_call: TRBV12-3/TRBV12-4
d_call: NA
clone_size: many
j_call: TRBJ1-1
cdr3_nt: TGTGCCAGCAGCCGATGGGCTCAGGGGATCACTGAAGCTTTCTTT
cdr3_aa: CASSRWAQGITEAFF

v_call: TRBV2
d_call: TRBD1
clone_size: few
j_call: TRBJ1-1
cdr3_nt: TGTGCCAGCAGTGTTGACAGGGAGAGGACTGAAGCTTTCTTT
cdr3_aa: CASSVDRERTEAFF

v_call: TRBV29-1
d_call: TRBD2
clone_size: few
j_call: TRBJ2-5
cdr3_nt: TGCAGCACGACTAGCGGGGGGGCAGAGACCCAGTACTTC
cdr3_aa: CSTTSGGAETQYF

v_call: TRBV7-2
d_call: NA
clone_size: many
j_call: TRBJ2-6
cdr3_nt: TGTGCCAGCAGCCGTACCCAATCTGGGGCCAACGTCCTGACTTTC
cdr3_aa: CASSRTQSGANVLTF

v_call: TRBV7-2
d_call: TRBD1
clone_size: many
j_call: TRBJ1-3
cdr3_nt: TGTGCCAGCAGCTTGGGACAGGGCCCAAGCTCTGGAAACACCATATATTTT
cdr3_aa: CASSLGQGPSSGNTIYF

v_call: TRBV28
d_call: NA
clone_size: few
j_call: TRBJ1-6
cdr3_nt: TGTGCCAGCAGTTTATTAATCCACTCACCCCTCCACTTT
cdr3_aa: CASSLLIHSPLHF

v_call: TRBV28
d_call: NA
clone_size: many
j_call: TRBJ2-2
cdr3_nt: TGTGCCAGCAGTTACGGGGACATATTCACCGGGGAGCTGTTTTTT
cdr3_aa: CASSYGDIFTGELFF

v_call: TRBV2
d_call: NA
clone_size: NA
j_call: TRBJ2-1
cdr3_nt: TGTGCCAGCAGTGAAGCGCGGGGCTACGGGGGTAGAAATGAGCAGTTCTTC
cdr3_aa: CASSEARGYGGRNEQFF

v_call: TRBV19
d_call: NA
clone_size: many
j_call: TRBJ1-1
cdr3_nt: TGTGCCACCTCCCTTCAGAGGAACACTGAAGCTTTCTTT
cdr3_aa: CATSLQRNTEAFF

v_call: TRBV5-5
d_call: NA
clone_size: many
j_call: TRBJ1-1
cdr3_nt: TGTGCCAGCAGCGCAGGCCCGGGGCCCGCCACTGAAGCTTTCTTT
cdr3_aa: CASSAGPGPATEAFF

v_call: TRBV7-2
d_call: TRBD2
clone_size: many
j_call: TRBJ2-3
cdr3_nt: TGTGCCAGCCGACGGGGGGGCCTCGTCACAGATACGCAGTATTTT
cdr3_aa: CASRRGGLVTDTQYF

v_call: TRBV29-1
d_call: NA
clone_size: NA
j_call: TRBJ2-2
cdr3_nt: TGCAGCGTTGAAGAGCGAGGAGGGGGCACCGGGGAGCTGTTTTTT
cdr3_aa: CSVEERGGGTGELFF

v_call: TRBV20-1
d_call: TRBD1
clone_size: few
j_call: TRBJ2-5
cdr3_nt: TGCAGTGCTCCGGGACAGGGGCGGTGGGAGACCCAGTACTTC
cdr3_aa: CSAPGQGRWETQYF

v_call: TRBV20-1
d_call: NA
clone_size: NA
j_call: TRBJ1-1
cdr3_nt: TGCAGTGCTAGCTCTCCCGGGGGCACTGAAGCTTTCTTT
cdr3_aa: CSASSPGGTEAFF

v_call: TRBV20-1
d_call: NA
clone_size: few
j_call: TRBJ2-3
cdr3_nt: TGCAGTGCTAGAGAAGGGTCTAGCAGGGGGGCAGATACGCAGTATTTT
cdr3_aa: CSAREGSSRGADTQYF

v_call: TRBV7-6
d_call: TRBD1
clone_size: many
j_call: TRBJ2-4
cdr3_nt: TGTGCCAGCAGCCCTAGACAGGGGGTTACCAAAAACATTCAGTACTTC
cdr3_aa: CASSPRQGVTKNIQYF

v_call: TRBV2
d_call: TRBD1
clone_size: many
j_call: TRBJ1-2
cdr3_nt: TGTGCCAGCAGTGAGGACAGGGGGCATGGCTACACCTTC
cdr3_aa: CASSEDRGHGYTF

v_call: TRBV7-2
d_call: NA
clone_size: many
j_call: TRBJ2-3
cdr3_nt: TGTGCCAGCAGCTTAAGGGGTGGGGGGCAAAACCGACGCACAGATACGCAGTATTTT
cdr3_aa: CASSLRGGGQNRRTDTQYF

v_call: TRBV20-1
d_call: TRBD1
clone_size: NA
j_call: TRBJ1-6
cdr3_nt: TGCAGTGCCAGGACAGGGCGAAATTCACCCCTCCACTTT
cdr3_aa: CSARTGRNSPLHF

v_call: TRBV25-1
d_call: TRBD1
clone_size: once
j_call: TRBJ1-5
cdr3_nt: TGTGCCAGCAGTGAAACCGGGACAGGGGGCAATCAGCCCCAGCATTTT
cdr3_aa: CASSETGTGGNQPQHF

v_call: TRBV12-3/TRBV12-4
d_call: TRBD1
clone_size: many
j_call: TRBJ2-6
cdr3_nt: TGTGCCAGCAGTCCACAGGGGGCTGGGGCCAACGTCCTGACTTTC
cdr3_aa: CASSPQGAGANVLTF

v_call: TRBV14
d_call: NA
clone_size: few
j_call: TRBJ1-2
cdr3_nt: TGTGCCAGCAGCCTACATGGACAGTCGGGCTACACCTTC
cdr3_aa: CASSLHGQSGYTF

v_call: TRBV5-5
d_call: NA
clone_size: NA
j_call: TRBJ1-5
cdr3_nt: TGTGCCAGCAGTATAGATATAACAGATAGCAATCAGCCCCAGCATTTT
cdr3_aa: CASSIDITDSNQPQHF

v_call: TRBV7-2
d_call: NA
clone_size: many
j_call: TRBJ2-1
cdr3_nt: TGTGCCAGCAGCATCTTCAGTGAGCAGTTCTTC
cdr3_aa: CASSIFSEQFF

v_call: TRBV18
d_call: NA
clone_size: NA
j_call: TRBJ2-5
cdr3_nt: TGTGCCAGCCAGCCGGGACTCCAGGAGACCCAGTACTTC
cdr3_aa: CASQPGLQETQYF

v_call: TRBV6-4
d_call: NA
clone_size: many
j_call: TRBJ2-3
cdr3_nt: TGTGCCAGCAGTGAAAACAGGGAACCACATACGCAGTATTTT
cdr3_aa: CASSENREPHTQYF

v_call: TRBV14
d_call: NA
clone_size: many
j_call: TRBJ2-4
cdr3_nt: TGTGCCAGCAGCCAAGATCATACAGACTACAAAAACATTCAGTACTTC
cdr3_aa: CASSQDHTDYKNIQYF

v_call: TRBV2
d_call: NA
clone_size: few
j_call: TRBJ1-4
cdr3_nt: TGTGCCAGCAACGTGGGGACGAATGAAAAACTGTTTTTT
cdr3_aa: CASNVGTNEKLFF